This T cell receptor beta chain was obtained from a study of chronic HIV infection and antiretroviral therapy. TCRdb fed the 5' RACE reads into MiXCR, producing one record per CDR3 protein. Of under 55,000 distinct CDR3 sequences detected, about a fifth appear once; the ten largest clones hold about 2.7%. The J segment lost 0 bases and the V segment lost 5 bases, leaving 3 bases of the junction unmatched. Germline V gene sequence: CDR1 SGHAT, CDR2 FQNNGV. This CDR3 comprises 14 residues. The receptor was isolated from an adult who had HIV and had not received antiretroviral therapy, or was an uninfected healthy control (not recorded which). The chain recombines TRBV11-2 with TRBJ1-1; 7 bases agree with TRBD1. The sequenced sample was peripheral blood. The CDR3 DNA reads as TGTGCCAGCAGCCCCACAGGGGTGAACACTGAAGCTTTCTTT. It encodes CASSPTGVNTEAFF.